This entry lists 19 T cell receptor beta chains sequenced from one sample in a study of T cell repertoires in cytomegalovirus infection. TCRdb reprocessed the reads via MiXCR and lists one record per CDR3 protein. The sample contains approximately 190,000 distinct CDR3 sequences, 28% of which appear only once. Sequenced material: PBMCs. The receptors originated from a human donor in good health (CMV status not recorded). Some clones in this sample may be carry-over from other donors' samples.

The chain combines TRBV7-8 with TRBJ2-2; D is unclear. Germline V gene data show CDR1 as SGHVS and CDR2 as FQNEAQ. V was shortened by 2 bases and J by 0 bases, with 10 bases between the two germline ends. This CDR3 spans 16 amino acids. The CDR3 nucleotides are TGTGCCAGCAGCTTAAAACGGATAACGAACACCGGGGAGCTGTTTTTT. Its protein product is CASSLKRITNTGELFF.

The chain combines TRBV12-3 or TRBV12-4 with TRBJ2-7; D assignment may be TRBD1 or TRBD2 (6 bases each). This CDR3 is built from 13 residues. V was cut by 3 bases and J by 7 bases, with 13 bases left in between. The CDR3 loop is CASSFWGAGEQYF. CDR3 DNA: TGTGCCAGCAGTTTTTGGGGGGCGGGGGAGCAGTACTTC.

The rearrangement uses TRBV19 and TRBJ1-5; possible D gene TRBD1, 5 bases. This CDR3 spans 15 amino acids. The germline CDR1 and CDR2 sequences are LNHDA and SQIVND (reference sequence). V shed 5 bases and J shed 3 bases, with 14 bases lying between them. CDR3 nucleotide sequence: TGTGCCAGTAGTGTAGGGGTGAACTACAATCAGCCCCAGCATTTT. Protein product: CASSVGVNYNQPQHF.

This clonotype was detected ten times or more. The V and J genes are TRBV7-6 and TRBJ2-2, with D possibly TRBD1 on 5 matching bases. Germline CDR1 reads SGHVS; CDR2 reads FNYEAQ. CDR3 length: 16 residues. Between the trimmed V and J ends, which lost 8 bases and 8 bases, there was a span of 24 bases. The DNA of the CDR3 is TGTGCCAGCGCGTCCCCCCGAGCAGGGTGGACGGGGGAGCTGTTTTTT. Its protein is CASASPRAGWTGELFF.

The chain has TRBV11-2 and TRBJ1-1, with D hard to call. In germline, CDR1 is SGHAT, CDR2 FQNNGV. The CDR3 loop spans 13 amino acids. V was trimmed by 6 bases and J by 3 bases, leaving 11 bases between them. CDR3 DNA: TGTGCCAGCAGTCCCGTTTGGGACACTGAAGCTTTCTTT. As protein: CASSPVWDTEAFF.

This clonotype was detected only a few times. The V and J genes are TRBV7-2 and TRBJ1-6; D not certain. This CDR3 is built from 13 residues. Germline assignment: CDR1 SGHTA and CDR2 FQGNSA. Trimming stripped 1 base from V and 12 bases from J, with 10 bases between. In nucleotides, the CDR3 is TGTGCCAGCAGCTTAGAGGGCAGCAGACCCCTCCACTTT. It translates to CASSLEGSRPLHF.

J is TRBJ1-1 and V is TRBV29-1; 7 nucleotides line up with TRBD1. This CDR3 is built from 14 residues. Trimming at V came to 5 bases and at J to 7 bases, leaving 13 bases not matched to a gene. Looked up from germline, CDR1 is SQVTM and CDR2 is ANQGSEA. This chain's CDR3 is CSVFRAGGLSEAFF. The DNA of the CDR3 is TGCAGCGTTTTTCGGGCAGGGGGATTAAGTGAAGCTTTCTTT.

The V and J genes are TRBV20-1 and TRBJ2-3; D gene unclear. Per germline, CDR1 DFQATT and CDR2 SNEGSKA (reference sequence). Trimming cost V 5 bases and J 2 bases, with 14 bases left between them. The CDR3 runs to 14 residues. The CDR3 sequence is CSALPWPATDTQYF. In nucleotides, the CDR3 is TGCAGTGCTTTACCATGGCCGGCCACAGATACGCAGTATTTT.

This clonotype was observed a handful of times. This chain connects TRBV2 to TRBJ1-1; D call uncertain. This CDR3 spans 15 amino acids. CDR1 SNHLY and CDR2 FYNNEI come from the germline V gene. V was shortened by 4 bases and J by 1 base, with 13 bases between the two germline ends. CDR3: CASSALGPTNTEAFF. The CDR3 region has the DNA TGTGCCAGCAGTGCCCTCGGACCTACGAACACTGAAGCTTTCTTT.

This CDR3 is CASSSRTRVETQYF. DNA of the CDR3: TGTGCCAGCAGCTCCCGGACTAGAGTGGAGACCCAGTACTTC. The gene calls are TRBV6-5 and TRBJ2-5, with 7 positions matching TRBD2. Germline V gene sequence: CDR1 MNHEY, CDR2 SVGAGI. The V gene end was trimmed by 6 bases and the J gene end by 5 bases; junction bases not matched to a gene: 9. The CDR3 is 14 amino acids.

The rearrangement joins TRBV11-2 to TRBJ1-1; unclear D gene. CDR3 length: 13 residues. V lost 3 bases and J lost 4, with 9 bases in between. In germline, CDR1 is SGHAT, CDR2 FQNNGV. CDR3 protein: CASSLLASTEAFF. CDR3 nucleotides: TGTGCCAGCAGCTTGTTAGCAAGCACTGAAGCTTTCTTT.

In its sample, this clonotype was seen a few times. CDR3 residues: CASSPGAGGSDEQYF. The CDR3 DNA is TGTGCCAGCAGCCCAGGCGCGGGGGGGTCGGACGAGCAGTACTTC. The J gene is TRBJ2-7, the V gene TRBV7-2; TRBD2 matches at 9 bases. Per germline, CDR1 SGHTA and CDR2 FQGNSA. This CDR3 is built from 15 residues. V was clipped by 5 bases and J by 5 bases; unmatched bases: 10.

The chain employs TRBV7-2 and TRBJ2-7; no clear D. The CDR3 totals 13 residues. Trimming removed 2 bases at V and 3 bases at J, with 8 bases between. Per germline, CDR1 SGHTA and CDR2 FQGNSA. The CDR3 DNA reads as TGTGCCAGCAGCTTAAGTTCGAACTACGAGCAGTACTTC. Translating gives CASSLSSNYEQYF.

About this clonotype itself: Given a much more abundant clone one base away, this may be a read error. The chain links TRBV7-2 to TRBJ2-1; TRBD2 might be the D (6 bases). Germline V gene sequence: CDR1 SGHTA, CDR2 FQGNSA. There are 12 residues in the CDR3. Trimming removed 0 bases from V and 9 bases from J, with 6 bases in between. As DNA, the CDR3 is TGTGCCAGCAGCTTAGCGGAGGGTGAGCAGTTCTTC. The encoded protein is CASSLAEGEQFF.

There are a few counts of this clonotype. This chain connects TRBV20-1 to TRBJ2-5; no definite D call. The CDR3 runs 15 residues. Trimming removed 4 bases at V and 0 bases at J, with 15 bases between. Germline CDR1 DFQATT, CDR2 SNEGSKA (reference sequence). In DNA, the CDR3 is TGCAGTGCTACGATTCATGGGAACTACCAAGAGACCCAGTACTTC. This encodes CSATIHGNYQETQYF.

This clonotype was counted at least ten times. CDR3 nucleotide sequence: TGTGCCAGCAGATCACCCGGACGGGAGGGAATGCATTTT. Protein product: CASRSPGREGMHF. The genes are TRBV7-2 and TRBJ1-5; D gene uncertain. Trimming took 6 bases from V and 15 from J, leaving 21 bases between them. From germline, CDR1 is SGHTA and CDR2 FQGNSA. The CDR3 has 13 amino acids.

The rearrangement joins TRBV6-6 to TRBJ1-2; 8 nucleotides match TRBD1. The CDR3 has 14 amino acids. Losses at the gene ends were 6 bases for V and 4 bases for J; bases not matched to a gene: 7. Germline V gives CDR1 MNHNY, CDR2 SVGAGI (reference sequence). CDR3 sequence: CASSLDRATYGYTF. The CDR3 DNA sequence: TGTGCCAGCAGCTTGGACAGGGCGACCTATGGCTACACCTTC.

The sample holds many counts of this clonotype. A junction boundary mismatches the germline segment, possibly from a read error. The chain recombines TRBV7-3 with TRBJ2-1; D not resolved. Germline assignment: CDR1 SGHTA and CDR2 FQGTGA. The CDR3 length is 11 residues. Here the CDR3 reads CASSSDNEQFF. The CDR3 DNA follows: TGTGCCAGCAGCTCCGACAATGAGCAGTTCTTC.

This clonotype was counted ten times or more. The chain links TRBV7-8 to TRBJ2-3; D might be TRBD2 (5 bases). The CDR3 runs 16 residues. Germline values: CDR1 SGHVS, CDR2 FQNEAQ. Trimming stripped 5 bases from V and 2 bases from J, with 17 bases between. The CDR3 loop reads CASSARPADFTDTQYF. In nucleotides, the CDR3 is TGTGCCAGCAGCGCGCGACCAGCGGACTTCACAGATACGCAGTATTTT. Full variable domain (missing parts from reference TRBV7-8 and TRBJ2-3): GAGVSQSPRYKVAKRGQDVALRCDPISGHVSLFWYQQALGQGPEFLTYFQNEAQLDKSGLPSDRFFAERPEGSVSTLKIQRTQQEDSAVYLCASSARPADFTDTQYFGPGTRLTVL.